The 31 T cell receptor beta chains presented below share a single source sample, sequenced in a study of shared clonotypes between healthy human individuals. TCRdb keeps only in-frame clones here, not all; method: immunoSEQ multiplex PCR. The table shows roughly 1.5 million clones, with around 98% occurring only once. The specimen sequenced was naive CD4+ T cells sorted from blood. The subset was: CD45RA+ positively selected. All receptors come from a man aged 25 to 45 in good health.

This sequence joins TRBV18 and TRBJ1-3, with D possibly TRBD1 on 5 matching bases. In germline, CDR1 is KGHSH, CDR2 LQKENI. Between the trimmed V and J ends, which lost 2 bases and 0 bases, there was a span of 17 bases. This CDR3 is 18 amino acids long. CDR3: CASSPTVFQGYSGNTIYF. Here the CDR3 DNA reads TGTGCCAGCTCACCAACCGTATTTCAGGGCTACTCTGGAAACACCATATATTTT.

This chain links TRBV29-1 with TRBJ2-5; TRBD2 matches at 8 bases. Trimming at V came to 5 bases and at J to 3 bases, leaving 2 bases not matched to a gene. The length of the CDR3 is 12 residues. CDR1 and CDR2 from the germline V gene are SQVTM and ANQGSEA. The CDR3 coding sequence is TGCAGCGTTAAAGCGGGGGAAGAGACCCAGTACTTC. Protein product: CSVKAGEETQYF.

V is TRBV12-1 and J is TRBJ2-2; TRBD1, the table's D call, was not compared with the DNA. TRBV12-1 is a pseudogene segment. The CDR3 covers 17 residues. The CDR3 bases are TGTGCCAGCAGCTCCCTCCTTATTCGCAGGGCGAACGGGGAGCTGTTTTTT. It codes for CASSSLLIRRANGELFF.

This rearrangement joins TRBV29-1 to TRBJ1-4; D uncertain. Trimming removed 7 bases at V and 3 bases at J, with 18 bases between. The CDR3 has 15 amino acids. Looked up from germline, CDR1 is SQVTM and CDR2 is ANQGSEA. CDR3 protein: CSALGEGTANEKLFF. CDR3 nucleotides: TGCAGCGCCCTTGGGGAGGGCACGGCTAATGAAAAACTGTTTTTT.

DNA for the CDR3: TGCGCCAGCAGTGAGACCATCTCCTACGAGCAGTACTTC. This gives the protein CASSETISYEQYF. This chain uses TRBV10-1 with TRBJ2-7; D is unresolved. CDR3 size: 13 residues. CDR1 is WNHNN, CDR2 SYGVQD, per germline (reference sequence). V lost 2 bases, J lost 0 bases, and 5 bases lay in between.

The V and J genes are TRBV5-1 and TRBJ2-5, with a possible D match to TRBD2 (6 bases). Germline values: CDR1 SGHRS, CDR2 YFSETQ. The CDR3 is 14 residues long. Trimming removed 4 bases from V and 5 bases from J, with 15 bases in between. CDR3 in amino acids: CASSRDGGSETQYF. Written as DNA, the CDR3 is TGCGCCAGCAGCCGTGACGGAGGGTCCGAGACCCAGTACTTC.

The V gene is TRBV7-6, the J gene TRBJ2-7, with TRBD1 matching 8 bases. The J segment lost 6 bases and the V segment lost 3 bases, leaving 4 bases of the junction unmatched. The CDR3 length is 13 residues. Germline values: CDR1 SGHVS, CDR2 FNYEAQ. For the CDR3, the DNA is TGTGCCAGCAGCTTGATCGGGACAGGCGAGCAGTACTTC. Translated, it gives CASSLIGTGEQYF.

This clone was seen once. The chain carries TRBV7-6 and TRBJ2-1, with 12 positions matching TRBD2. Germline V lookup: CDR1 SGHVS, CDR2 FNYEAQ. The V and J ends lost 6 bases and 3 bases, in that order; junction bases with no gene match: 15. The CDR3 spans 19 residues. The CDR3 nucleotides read TGTGCCAGCAGGGGTATCGGGCTAGCGGGAGGGAAAAACTACAATGAGCAGTTCTTC. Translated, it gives CASRGIGLAGGKNYNEQFF.

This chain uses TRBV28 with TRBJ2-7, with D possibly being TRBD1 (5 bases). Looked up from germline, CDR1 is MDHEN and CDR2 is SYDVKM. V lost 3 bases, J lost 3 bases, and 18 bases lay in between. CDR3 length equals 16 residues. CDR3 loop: CASSFIRQTVGYEQYF. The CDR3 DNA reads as TGTGCCAGCAGTTTCATACGTCAGACAGTGGGCTACGAGCAGTACTTC.

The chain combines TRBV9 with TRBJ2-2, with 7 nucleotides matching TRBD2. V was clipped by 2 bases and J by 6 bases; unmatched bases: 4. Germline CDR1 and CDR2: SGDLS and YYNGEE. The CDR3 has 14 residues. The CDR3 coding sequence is TGTGCCAGCAGCGTTCGTACTAGCGCCGGGGAGCTGTTTTTT. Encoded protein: CASSVRTSAGELFF.

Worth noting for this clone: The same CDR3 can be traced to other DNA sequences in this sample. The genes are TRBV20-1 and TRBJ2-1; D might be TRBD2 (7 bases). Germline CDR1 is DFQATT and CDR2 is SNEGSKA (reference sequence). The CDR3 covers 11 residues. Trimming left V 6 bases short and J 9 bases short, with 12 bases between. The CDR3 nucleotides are TGCAGTGCCCGAGGGGGGGGTGAGCAGTTCTTC. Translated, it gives CSARGGGEQFF.

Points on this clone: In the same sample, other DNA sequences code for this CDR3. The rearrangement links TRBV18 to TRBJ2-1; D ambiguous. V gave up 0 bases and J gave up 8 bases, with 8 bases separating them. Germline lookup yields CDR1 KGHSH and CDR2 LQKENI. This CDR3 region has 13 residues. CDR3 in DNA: TGTGCCAGCTCACCACCGAGTCGCGATGAGCAGTTCTTC. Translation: CASSPPSRDEQFF.

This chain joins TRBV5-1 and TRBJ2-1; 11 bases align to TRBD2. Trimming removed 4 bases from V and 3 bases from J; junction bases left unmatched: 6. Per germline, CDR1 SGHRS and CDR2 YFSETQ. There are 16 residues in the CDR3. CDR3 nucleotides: TGCGCCAGCAGCCCGGGCGGACTAGCGGGCTACAATGAGCAGTTCTTC. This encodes CASSPGGLAGYNEQFF.

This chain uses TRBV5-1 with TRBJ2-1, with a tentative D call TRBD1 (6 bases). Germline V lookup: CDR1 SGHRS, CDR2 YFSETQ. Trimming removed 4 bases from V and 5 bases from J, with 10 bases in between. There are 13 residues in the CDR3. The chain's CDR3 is CASSKGDNNEQFF. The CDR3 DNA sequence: TGCGCCAGCAGCAAGGGGGATAACAATGAGCAGTTCTTC.

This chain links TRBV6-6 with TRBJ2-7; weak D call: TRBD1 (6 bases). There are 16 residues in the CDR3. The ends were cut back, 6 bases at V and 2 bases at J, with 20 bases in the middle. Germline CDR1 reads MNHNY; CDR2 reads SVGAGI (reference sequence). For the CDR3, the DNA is TGTGCCAGCAGATTCAACCCCGGGACAACTGCCTACGAGCAGTACTTC. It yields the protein CASRFNPGTTAYEQYF.

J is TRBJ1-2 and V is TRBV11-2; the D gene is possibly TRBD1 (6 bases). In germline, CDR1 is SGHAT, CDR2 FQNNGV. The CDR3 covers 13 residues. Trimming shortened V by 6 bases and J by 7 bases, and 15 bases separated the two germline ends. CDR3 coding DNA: TGTGCCAGCAGAGTGGGGGGCGGTGGTGGCTACACCTTC. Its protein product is CASRVGGGGGYTF. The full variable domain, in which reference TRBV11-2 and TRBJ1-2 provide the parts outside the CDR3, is EAGVAQSPRYKIIEKRQSVAFWCNPISGHATLYWYQQILGQGPKLLIQFQNNGVVDDSQLPKDRFSAERLKGVDSTLKIQPAKLEDSAVYLCASRVGGGGGYTFGSGTRLTVV.

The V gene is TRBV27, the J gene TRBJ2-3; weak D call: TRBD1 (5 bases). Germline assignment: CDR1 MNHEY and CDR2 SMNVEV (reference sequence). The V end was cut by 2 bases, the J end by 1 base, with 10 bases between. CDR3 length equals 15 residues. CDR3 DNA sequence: TGTGCCAGCAGTTTAAAAGGGGTCGGCACAGATACGCAGTATTTT. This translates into CASSLKGVGTDTQYF.

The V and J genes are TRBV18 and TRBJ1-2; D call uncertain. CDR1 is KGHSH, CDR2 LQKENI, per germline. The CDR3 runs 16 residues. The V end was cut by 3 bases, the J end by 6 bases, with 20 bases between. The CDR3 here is CASSPAAPPSGDGYTF. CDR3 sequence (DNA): TGTGCCAGCTCACCGGCGGCCCCGCCCTCTGGTGATGGCTACACCTTC.

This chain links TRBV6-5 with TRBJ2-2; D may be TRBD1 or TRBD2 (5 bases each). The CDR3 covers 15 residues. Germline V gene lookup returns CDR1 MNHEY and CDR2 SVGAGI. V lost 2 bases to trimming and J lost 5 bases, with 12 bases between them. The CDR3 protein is CASSYGAGRTGELFF. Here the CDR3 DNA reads TGTGCCAGCAGTTACGGGGCAGGGAGAACCGGGGAGCTGTTTTTT.

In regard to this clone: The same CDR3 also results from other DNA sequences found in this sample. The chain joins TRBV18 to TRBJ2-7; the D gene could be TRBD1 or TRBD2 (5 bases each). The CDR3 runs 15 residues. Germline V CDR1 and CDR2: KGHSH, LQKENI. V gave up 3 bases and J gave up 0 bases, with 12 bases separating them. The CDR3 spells CASSPPGTASYEQYF. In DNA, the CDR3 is TGTGCCAGCTCACCCCCCGGGACCGCCTCCTACGAGCAGTACTTC.

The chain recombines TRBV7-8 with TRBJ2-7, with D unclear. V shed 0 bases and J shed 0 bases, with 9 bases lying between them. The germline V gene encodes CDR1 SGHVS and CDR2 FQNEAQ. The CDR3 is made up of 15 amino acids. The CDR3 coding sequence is TGTGCCAGCAGCTTAGCTGGGCCTCCCTCCTACGAGCAGTACTTC. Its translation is CASSLAGPPSYEQYF.

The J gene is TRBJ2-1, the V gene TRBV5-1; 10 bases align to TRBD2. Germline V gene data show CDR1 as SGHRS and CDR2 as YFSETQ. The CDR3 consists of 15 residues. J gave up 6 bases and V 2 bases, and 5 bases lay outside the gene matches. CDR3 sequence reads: CASSLGLADFNEQFF. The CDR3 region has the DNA TGCGCCAGCAGCTTAGGACTAGCGGATTTCAATGAGCAGTTCTTC.

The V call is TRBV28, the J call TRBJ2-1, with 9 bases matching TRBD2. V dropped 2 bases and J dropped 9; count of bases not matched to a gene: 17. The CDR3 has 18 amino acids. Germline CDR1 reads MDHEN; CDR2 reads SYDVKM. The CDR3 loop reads CASSLGLAGIFRGGEQFF. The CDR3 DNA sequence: TGTGCCAGCAGTTTAGGTCTAGCGGGAATTTTCCGAGGGGGTGAGCAGTTCTTC.

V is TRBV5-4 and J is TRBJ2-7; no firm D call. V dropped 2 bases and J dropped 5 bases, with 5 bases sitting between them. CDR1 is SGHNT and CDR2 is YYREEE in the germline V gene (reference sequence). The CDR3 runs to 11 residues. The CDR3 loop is CASSFSDEQYF. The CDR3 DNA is TGTGCCAGCAGCTTTTCGGACGAGCAGTACTTC.

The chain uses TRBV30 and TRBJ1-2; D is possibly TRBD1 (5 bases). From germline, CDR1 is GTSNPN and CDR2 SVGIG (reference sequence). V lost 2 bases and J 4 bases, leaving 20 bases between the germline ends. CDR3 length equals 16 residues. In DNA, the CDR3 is TGTGCCTGGAGTCCCCGCGGACACCCGACCTCCTATGGCTACACCTTC. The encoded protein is CAWSPRGHPTSYGYTF.

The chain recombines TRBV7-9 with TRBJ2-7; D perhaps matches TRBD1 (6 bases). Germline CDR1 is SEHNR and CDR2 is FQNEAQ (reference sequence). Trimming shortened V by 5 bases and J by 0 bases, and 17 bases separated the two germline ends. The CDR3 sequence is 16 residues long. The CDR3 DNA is TGTGCCAGCAGCCGTGCAGGGGCCTCCCTCTCCTACGAGCAGTACTTC. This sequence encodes CASSRAGASLSYEQYF.

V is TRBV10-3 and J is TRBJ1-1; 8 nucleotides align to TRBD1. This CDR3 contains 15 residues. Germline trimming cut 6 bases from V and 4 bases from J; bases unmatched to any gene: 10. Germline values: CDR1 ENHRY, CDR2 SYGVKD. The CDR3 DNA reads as TGTGCCATCAGCCAAGGATCAGGGGGCTTCACTGAAGCTTTCTTT. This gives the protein CAISQGSGGFTEAFF.

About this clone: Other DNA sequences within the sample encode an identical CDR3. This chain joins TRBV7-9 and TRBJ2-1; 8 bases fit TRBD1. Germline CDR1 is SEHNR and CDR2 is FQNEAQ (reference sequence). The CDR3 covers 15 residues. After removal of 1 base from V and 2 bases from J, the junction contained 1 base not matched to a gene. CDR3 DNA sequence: TGTGCCAGCAGCTTAGACAGGGGGACCTACAATGAGCAGTTCTTC. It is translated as CASSLDRGTYNEQFF.

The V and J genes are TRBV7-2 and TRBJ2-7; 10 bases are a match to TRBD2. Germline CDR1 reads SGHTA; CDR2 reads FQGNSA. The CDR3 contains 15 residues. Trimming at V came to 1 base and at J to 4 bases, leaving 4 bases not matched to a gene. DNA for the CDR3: TGTGCCAGCAGCTTAGGAGGACTAGCGGCATACGAGCAGTACTTC. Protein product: CASSLGGLAAYEQYF.

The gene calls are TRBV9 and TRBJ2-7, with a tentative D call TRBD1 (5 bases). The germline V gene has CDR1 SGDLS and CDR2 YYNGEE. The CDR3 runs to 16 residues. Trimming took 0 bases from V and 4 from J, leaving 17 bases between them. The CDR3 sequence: CASSVDMGPHIYEQYF. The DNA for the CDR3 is TGTGCCAGCAGCGTAGATATGGGGCCCCACATATACGAGCAGTACTTC.

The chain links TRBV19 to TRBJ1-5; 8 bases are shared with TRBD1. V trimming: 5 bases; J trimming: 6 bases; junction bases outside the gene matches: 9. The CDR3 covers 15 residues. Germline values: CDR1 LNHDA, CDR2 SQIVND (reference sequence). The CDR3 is CASSLGQGASQPQHF. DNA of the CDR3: TGTGCCAGTAGTCTGGGGCAGGGGGCAAGTCAGCCCCAGCATTTT.